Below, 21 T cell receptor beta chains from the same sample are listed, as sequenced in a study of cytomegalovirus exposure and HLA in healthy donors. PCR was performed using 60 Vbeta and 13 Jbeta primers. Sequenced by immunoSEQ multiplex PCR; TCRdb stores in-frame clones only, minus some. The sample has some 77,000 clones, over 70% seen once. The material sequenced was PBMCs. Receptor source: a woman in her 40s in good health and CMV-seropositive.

The CDR3 bases are TGTGCCAGCTCACCAGATCTTTTAGGGGGCCGAAGGGCCCAGTACTTC. It translates to CASSPDLLGGRRAQYF. The chain carries TRBV18 and TRBJ2-5, with TRBD1 matching over 7 bases. The trim removed 2 bases at V and 9 bases at J, leaving 15 bases unmatched. The CDR3 covers 16 residues. Germline assignment: CDR1 KGHSH and CDR2 LQKENI.

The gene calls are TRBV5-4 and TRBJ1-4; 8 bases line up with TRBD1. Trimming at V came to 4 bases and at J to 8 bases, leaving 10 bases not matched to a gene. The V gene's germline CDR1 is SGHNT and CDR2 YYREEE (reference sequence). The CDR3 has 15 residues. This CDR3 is CASSISRTGPEKLFF. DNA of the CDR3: TGTGCCAGCAGCATATCCCGGACAGGGCCCGAAAAACTGTTTTTT. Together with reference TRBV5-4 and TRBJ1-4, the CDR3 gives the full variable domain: ETGVTQSPTHLIKTRGQQVTLRCSSQSGHNTVSWYQQALGQGPQFIFQYYREEENGRGNFPPRFSGLQFPNYSSELNVNALELDDSALYLCASSISRTGPEKLFFGSGTQLSVL.

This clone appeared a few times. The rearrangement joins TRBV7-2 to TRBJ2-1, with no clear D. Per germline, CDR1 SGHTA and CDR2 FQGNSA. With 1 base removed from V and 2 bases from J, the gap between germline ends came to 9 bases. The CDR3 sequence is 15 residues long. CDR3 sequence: CASSLVPLTYNEQFF. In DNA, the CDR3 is TGTGCCAGCAGCTTAGTTCCCCTTACCTACAATGAGCAGTTCTTC.

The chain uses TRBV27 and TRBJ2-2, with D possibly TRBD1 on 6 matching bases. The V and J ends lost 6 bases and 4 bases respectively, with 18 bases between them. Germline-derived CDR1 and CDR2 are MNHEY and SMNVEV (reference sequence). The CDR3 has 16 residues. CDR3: CASSSLAGVGTGELFF. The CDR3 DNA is TGTGCCAGCAGCTCGCTGGCAGGGGTCGGCACCGGGGAGCTGTTTTTT.

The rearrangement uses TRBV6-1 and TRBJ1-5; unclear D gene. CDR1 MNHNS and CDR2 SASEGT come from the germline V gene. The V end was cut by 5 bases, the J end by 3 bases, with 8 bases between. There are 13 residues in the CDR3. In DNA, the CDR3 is TGTGCCAGCAGTACCCGGGACAATCAGCCCCAGCATTTT. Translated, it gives CASSTRDNQPQHF.

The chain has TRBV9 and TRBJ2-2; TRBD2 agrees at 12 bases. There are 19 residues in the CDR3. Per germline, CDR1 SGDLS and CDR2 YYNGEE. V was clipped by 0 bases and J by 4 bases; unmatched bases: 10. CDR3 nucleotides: TGTGCCAGCAGCGTAGCTCGGCTAGCGGGGGGGCTTGGCACCGGGGAGCTGTTTTTT. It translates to CASSVARLAGGLGTGELFF.

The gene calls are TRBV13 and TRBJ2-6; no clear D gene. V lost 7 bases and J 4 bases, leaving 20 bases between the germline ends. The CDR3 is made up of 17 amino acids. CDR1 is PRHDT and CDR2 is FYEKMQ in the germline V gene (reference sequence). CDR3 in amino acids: CASTISTPTSGANVLTF. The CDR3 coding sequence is TGTGCCAGCACCATCTCCACCCCCACATCAGGGGCCAACGTCCTGACTTTC.

The CDR3 DNA is TGTGCCAGCAGCCTCACTAGCGGGGGTGCCGGGGAGCTGTTTTTT. This gives the protein CASSLTSGGAGELFF. This sequence joins TRBV6-5 and TRBJ2-2; 11 bases agree with TRBD2. The CDR3 consists of 15 residues. Germline loops: CDR1 MNHEY, CDR2 SVGAGI. Trimming removed 6 bases from V and 6 bases from J; junction bases left unmatched: 6.

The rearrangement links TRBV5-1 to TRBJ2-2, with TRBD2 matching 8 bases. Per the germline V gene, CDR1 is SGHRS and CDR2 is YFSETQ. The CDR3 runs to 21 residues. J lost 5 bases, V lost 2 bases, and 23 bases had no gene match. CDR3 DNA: TGCGCCAGCAGCTTCGGAAAGGGGGGAAGTCTTCAGCGGGAGAGGACCGGGGAGCTGTTTTTT. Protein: CASSFGKGGSLQRERTGELFF.

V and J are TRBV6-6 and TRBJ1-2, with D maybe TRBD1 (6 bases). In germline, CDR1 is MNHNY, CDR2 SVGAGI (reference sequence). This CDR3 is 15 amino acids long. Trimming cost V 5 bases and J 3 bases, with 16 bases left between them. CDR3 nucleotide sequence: TGTGCCAGCAGTAAACAGGGCCTCGGCGACTATGGCTACACCTTC. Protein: CASSKQGLGDYGYTF.

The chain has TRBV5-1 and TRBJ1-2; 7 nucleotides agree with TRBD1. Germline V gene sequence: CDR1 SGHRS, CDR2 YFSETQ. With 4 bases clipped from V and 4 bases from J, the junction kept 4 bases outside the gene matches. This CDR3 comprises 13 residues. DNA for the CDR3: TGCGCCAGCAGCCAGGGACAGAGCTATGGCTACACCTTC. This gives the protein CASSQGQSYGYTF.

CDR3: CASSLAAGAAYGYTF. The CDR3 DNA follows: TGCGCCAGCAGCTTGGCGGCGGGGGCCGCCTATGGCTACACCTTC. This chain links TRBV5-1 with TRBJ1-2; D may be TRBD1 (6 bases). The germline V and J ends were trimmed by 0 bases and 4 bases, with 13 bases remaining between them. The CDR3 loop spans 15 amino acids. Germline CDR1 and CDR2: SGHRS and YFSETQ. The full variable domain, with the rest looked up from reference TRBV5-1 and TRBJ1-2, is KAGVTQTPRYLIKTRGQQVTLSCSPISGHRSVSWYQQTPGQGLQFLFEYFSETQRNKGNFPGRFSGRQFSNSRSEMNVSTLELGDSALYLCASSLAAGAAYGYTFGSGTRLTVV.

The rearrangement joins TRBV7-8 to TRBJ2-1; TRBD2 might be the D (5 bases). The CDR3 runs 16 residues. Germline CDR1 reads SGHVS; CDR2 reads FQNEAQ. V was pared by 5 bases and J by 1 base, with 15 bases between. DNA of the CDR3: TGTGCCAGCAGCCTCCTGCGGGTCCTTTCCTACAATGAGCAGTTCTTC. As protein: CASSLLRVLSYNEQFF. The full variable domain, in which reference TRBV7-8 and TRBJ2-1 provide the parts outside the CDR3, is GAGVSQSPRYKVAKRGQDVALRCDPISGHVSLFWYQQALGQGPEFLTYFQNEAQLDKSGLPSDRFFAERPEGSVSTLKIQRTQQEDSAVYLCASSLLRVLSYNEQFFGPGTRLTVL.

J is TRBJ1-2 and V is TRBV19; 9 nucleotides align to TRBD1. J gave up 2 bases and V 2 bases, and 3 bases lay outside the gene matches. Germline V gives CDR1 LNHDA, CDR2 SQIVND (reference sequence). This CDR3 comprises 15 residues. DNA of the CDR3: TGTGCCAGTAGTATACCGGGGACAGGGAACTATGGCTACACCTTC. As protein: CASSIPGTGNYGYTF.

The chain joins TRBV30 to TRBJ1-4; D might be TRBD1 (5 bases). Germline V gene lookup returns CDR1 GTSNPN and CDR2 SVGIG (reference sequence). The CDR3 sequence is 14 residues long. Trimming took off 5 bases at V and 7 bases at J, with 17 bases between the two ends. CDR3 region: CAWARGVMGEKLFF. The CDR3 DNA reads TGTGCCTGGGCCCGGGGGGTCATGGGTGAAAAACTGTTTTTT.

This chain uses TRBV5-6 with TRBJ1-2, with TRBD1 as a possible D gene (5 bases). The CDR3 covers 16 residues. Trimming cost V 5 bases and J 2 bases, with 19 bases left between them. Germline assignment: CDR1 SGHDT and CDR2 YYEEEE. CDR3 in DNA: TGTGCCAGCAGACTCCACCTAGGGGTACACAACTATGGCTACACCTTC. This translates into CASRLHLGVHNYGYTF.

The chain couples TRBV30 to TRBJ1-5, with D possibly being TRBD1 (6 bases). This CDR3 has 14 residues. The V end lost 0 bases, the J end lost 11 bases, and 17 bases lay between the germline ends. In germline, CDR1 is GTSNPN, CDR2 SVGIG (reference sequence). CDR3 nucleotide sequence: TGTGCCTGGAGTGTACCGGCGGGGGCAAGGGCCCAGCATTTT. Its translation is CAWSVPAGARAQHF.

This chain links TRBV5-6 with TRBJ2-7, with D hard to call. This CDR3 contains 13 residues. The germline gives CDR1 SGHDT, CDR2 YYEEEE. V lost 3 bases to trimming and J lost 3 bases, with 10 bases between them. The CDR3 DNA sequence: TGTGCCAGCAGCTCCACCCGCGGCTACGAGCAGTACTTC. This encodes CASSSTRGYEQYF.

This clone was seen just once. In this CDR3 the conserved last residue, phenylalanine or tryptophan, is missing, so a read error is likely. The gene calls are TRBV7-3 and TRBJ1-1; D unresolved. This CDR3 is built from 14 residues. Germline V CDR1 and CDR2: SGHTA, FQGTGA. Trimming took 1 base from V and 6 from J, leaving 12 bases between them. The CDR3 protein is CASSLMAGAAEAFV. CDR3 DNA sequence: TGTGCCAGCAGCTTAATGGCCGGAGCAGCTGAAGCTTTCGTT.

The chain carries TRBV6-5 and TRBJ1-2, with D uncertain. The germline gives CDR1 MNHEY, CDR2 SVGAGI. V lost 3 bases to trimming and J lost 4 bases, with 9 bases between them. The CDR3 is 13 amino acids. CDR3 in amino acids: CASSYEGFYGYTF. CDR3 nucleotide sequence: TGTGCCAGCAGTTATGAGGGATTCTATGGCTACACCTTC.

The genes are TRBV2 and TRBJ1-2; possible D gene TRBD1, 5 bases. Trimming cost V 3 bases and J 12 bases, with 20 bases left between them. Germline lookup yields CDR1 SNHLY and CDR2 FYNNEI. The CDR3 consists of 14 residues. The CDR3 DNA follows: TGTGCCAGCAGTGACCGGAGACAGTCTGTGGGGCACACCTTC. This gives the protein CASSDRRQSVGHTF.